Shown below are 5 T cell receptor beta chains from a single sample sequenced in a study of T cells in narcolepsy. This table comes from immunoSEQ multiplex PCR, and its TCRdb copy is limited to in-frame clones, with some not included. This sample has 30,000 or so clones, with around 86% found just once. Sample: CD45RA- memory CD4+ T cells from PBMCs. The receptors stem from a human donor with narcolepsy.

In its sample, this clone was seen a few times. The rearrangement joins TRBV29-1 to TRBJ2-1, with D possibly matching TRBD1 (6 bases). V gave up 6 bases and J gave up 6 bases, with 15 bases separating them. The CDR3 is 13 residues long. Germline CDR1 and CDR2: SQVTM and ANQGSEA. CDR3 DNA sequence: TGCAGCGTCCAACAGGGAGTACGCAATGAGCAGTTCTTC. Its translation: CSVQQGVRNEQFF.

V gene TRBV15 combines with J gene TRBJ2-4; D may be TRBD1 (6 bases). This CDR3 has 16 amino acids. In germline, CDR1 is LNHNV, CDR2 YYDKDF (reference sequence). Trimming removed 5 bases at V and 0 bases at J, with 14 bases between. CDR3 sequence reads: CATSRQDMLAKNIQYF. The DNA of the CDR3 is TGTGCCACCAGCCGACAGGATATGTTAGCCAAAAACATTCAGTACTTC.

CDR3 DNA sequence: TGTGCCAGCAGCCAAGATATGACAGGGGCAACTTTCTTT. Translating gives CASSQDMTGATFF. The rearrangement joins TRBV4-2 to TRBJ1-1; 8 nucleotides align to TRBD1. The CDR3 contains 13 residues. The junction had 6 bases not matched to a gene; V was cut back by 0 bases and J by 12 bases. Looked up from germline, CDR1 is LGHNA and CDR2 is YNFKEQ.

The chain has TRBV7-9 and TRBJ2-5; 10 positions agree with TRBD2. This CDR3 has 19 amino acids. Germline V lookup: CDR1 SEHNR, CDR2 FQNEAQ (reference sequence). Unmatched junction bases numbered 13, after V lost 1 base and J lost 2 bases. CDR3 protein: CASSLEGIRRAGGQETQYF. CDR3 bases: TGTGCCAGCAGCTTAGAGGGGATCAGAAGAGCGGGGGGGCAAGAGACCCAGTACTTC.

The chain joins TRBV7-9 to TRBJ2-3; 13 bases map to TRBD2. The germline CDR1 and CDR2 sequences are SEHNR and FQNEAQ (reference sequence). Losses at the gene ends were 7 bases for V and 5 bases for J; bases not matched to a gene: 12. This CDR3 is built from 17 residues. CDR3 loop: CASNVRGTSGEKDTQYF. In DNA form, the CDR3 reads TGTGCCAGCAACGTTAGGGGGACTAGCGGGGAGAAAGATACGCAGTATTTT.